These 7 T cell receptor beta chains share one sample of origin, sequenced in a study of shared clonotypes between healthy human individuals. Clones were read by immunoSEQ multiplex PCR, and TCRdb kept only the in-frame ones, dropping some. The sample gives 2.3 million or so clones, approximately 93% of which show up once; 0.39% is in the top ten. Specimen: naive CD4+ T cells from PBMCs. Subset of the sample: CD45RA+ positively selected. Source of these receptors: a man aged 18 to 30 in good health. Some clones in this sample may be carry-over from other donors' samples.

V and J are TRBV29-1 and TRBJ2-7; 9 bases line up with TRBD2. The V gene's germline CDR1 is SQVTM and CDR2 ANQGSEA. V lost 6 bases, J lost 3 bases, and 6 bases stayed unmatched. The CDR3 consists of 13 residues. This CDR3 reads CSVVSGSLYEQYF. The DNA of the CDR3 is TGCAGCGTGGTTAGCGGGAGTCTCTACGAGCAGTACTTC.

CDR3 sequence (DNA): TGTGCCAGCGGGTGGGGAATAACCTACGAGCAGTACTTC. As protein: CASGWGITYEQYF. The chain uses TRBV27 and TRBJ2-7; D gene unclear. V was pared by 8 bases and J by 2 bases, with 13 bases between. From germline, CDR1 is MNHEY and CDR2 SMNVEV (reference sequence). The CDR3 loop spans 13 amino acids.

This clone occurred a few times. Other DNA sequences in this sample translate to the same CDR3. The V call is TRBV28, the J call TRBJ1-1; possible D gene TRBD1, 6 bases. V shed 2 bases and J shed 0 bases, with 7 bases lying between them. Germline-derived CDR1 and CDR2 are MDHEN and SYDVKM. This CDR3 has 14 residues. CDR3 nucleotide sequence: TGTGCCAGCAGTTTAGGGACATTGAACACTGAAGCTTTCTTT. Encoded protein: CASSLGTLNTEAFF.

Of note for this clone: At the DNA level, this CDR3 is encoded by other sequences in the same sample as well. The rearrangement links TRBV18 to TRBJ1-1; D is uncertain. V lost 6 bases to trimming and J lost 4 bases, with 12 bases between them. The CDR3 loop spans 13 amino acids. The germline CDR1 and CDR2 sequences are KGHSH and LQKENI. The CDR3 spells CASSTDRGTEAFF. The CDR3 nucleotides are TGTGCCAGCTCTACGGATCGGGGCACTGAAGCTTTCTTT.

The chain is built from TRBV2 and TRBJ2-7, with 8 positions matching TRBD1. V lost 8 bases and J lost 7; bases outside the gene matches: 7. The CDR3 covers 12 residues. Germline V lookup: CDR1 SNHLY, CDR2 FYNNEI. The CDR3 DNA follows: TGTGCCAGCCGCCAGGGGGCAAAGGAGCAGTACTTC. This encodes CASRQGAKEQYF. Variable domain in full (rest from reference TRBV2 and TRBJ2-7): EPEVTQTPSHQVTQMGQEVILRCVPISNHLYFYWYRQILGQKVEFLVSFYNNEISEKSEIFDDQFSVERPDGSNFTLKIRSTKLEDSAMYFCASRQGAKEQYFGPGTRLTVT.

J is TRBJ2-7 and V is TRBV5-6; 10 positions agree with TRBD2. CDR1 is SGHDT, CDR2 YYEEEE, per germline. This CDR3 has 16 residues. After removal of 1 base from V and 0 bases from J, the junction contained 4 bases not matched to a gene. The CDR3 loop reads CASSLFSGRASYEQYF. For the CDR3, the DNA is TGTGCCAGCAGCTTGTTCAGCGGGAGGGCCTCCTACGAGCAGTACTTC.

Notes on this clone: Other DNA variants within this sample encode the same CDR3. J is TRBJ2-7 and V is TRBV7-2, with D unresolved. Trimming stripped 1 base from V and 2 bases from J, with 12 bases between. The CDR3 spans 15 residues. The germline gives CDR1 SGHTA, CDR2 FQGNSA. The DNA of the CDR3 is TGTGCCAGCAGCTTAGGTTCCGGCAGCCCCTACGAGCAGTACTTC. Translated: CASSLGSGSPYEQYF. The full variable domain, completed using reference TRBV7-2 and TRBJ2-7, is GAGVSQSPSNKVTEKGKDVELRCDPISGHTALYWYRQSLGQGLEFLIYFQGNSAPDKSGLPSDRFSAERTGGSVSTLTIQRTQQEDSAVYLCASSLGSGSPYEQYFGPGTRLTVT.